This T cell receptor (beta chain) was recorded in a study of vaccination effects on CD4 cells after COVID-19. Study-level information: Post-vaccine draws lagged the second dose by a median of 72 days.

The assay was immunoSEQ multiplex PCR, and TCRdb's table has in-frame clones only and misses some. In the table there are roughly 59,000 clones, around 78% of which are singletons. As to this clone: No antigen is known for it.

With the ViraFEST assay, the study expanded antigen-specific CD4+ T cells using viral peptide pools, then sequenced them. Having been cultured for about ten days, the cells underwent CD4+ T cell isolation. Everyone in the study got two shots of either the BNT162b2 or mRNA-1273 vaccine. For each well, 1.5 million to 2.5 million PBMC were cultured with about 10 IU/ml IL-2 and 9 to 10 ug/ml peptides. Study-level results: No early post-infection timepoints were available in the study, which also included few convalescent patients. From healthy vaccinees, only 1 of 255 vaccine-induced clones also reacted to common cold coronaviruses.

The TCR originated in a human donor who received a COVID-19 vaccine. Sequenced material: CD4+ T cells from PBMCs cultured with HCoV-OC43 spike peptides, taken after COVID-19 vaccination. The subset was: HCoV-OC43 spike overlapping peptide pool stimulation.

CDR3 in DNA: TGTGCCAGCAGTGAAAGGGGGATAGACTATGGCTACACCTTC. Translated: CASSERGIDYGYTF. The chain employs TRBV6-1 and TRBJ1-2; TRBD1 is a possible D gene (6 bases). With 2 bases removed from V and 3 bases from J, the gap between germline ends came to 10 bases. Germline loops: CDR1 MNHNS, CDR2 SASEGT. The CDR3 has 14 residues.